Listed below are T cell receptor beta chains from one sample, sequenced in a study of CXCR3-negative and CXCR3-positive naive CD8 T cells. TCRdb processed the 5' RACE reads again and assigns one entry to each CDR3 protein, with no DNA. In all, the sample yields 85,000 to 90,000 distinct CDR3 sequences. Sequenced material: naive CXCR3+ CD8+ T cells from blood. The receptors stem from a human donor in good health. Some clones in this sample may be carry-over from other donors' samples. CDR3s include the opening cysteine and the closing phenylalanine or tryptophan. The order of the fields is V gene, J gene, CDR3 length, CDR3 protein.

TRBV28	TRBJ1-2	14	CASSPVGSNYGYTF
TRBV12-3/TRBV12-4	TRBJ1-5	13	CASSLSSNQPQHF
TRBV5-1	TRBJ2-1	17	CASSLNPLPDWQNEQFF
TRBV28	TRBJ2-1	15	CASSFIGGESDEQFF
TRBV27	TRBJ1-1	14	CASSHVDRGTEAFF
TRBV7-9	TRBJ1-1	15	CASSLAMTAKAEAFF
TRBV29-1	TRBJ2-7	13	CSVTEQGTYEQYF
TRBV9	TRBJ2-7	14	CASSPGVSSYEQYF
TRBV29-1	TRBJ2-5	12	CSVKQGRETQYF
TRBV20-1	TRBJ2-7	13	CSAMGLQNYEQYF
TRBV7-6	TRBJ2-7	16	CASSPTPGTNFYEQYF
TRBV28	TRBJ2-2	15	CATRDRATNTGELFF
TRBV7-3	TRBJ2-1	16	CASSLKLAGGNNEQFF
TRBV7-7	TRBJ1-3	16	CASSLRKGALGNTIYF
TRBV7-6	TRBJ2-7	13	CASSLPGADEQYF
TRBV3-1	TRBJ2-7	16	CASSQERAGGLLEQYF
TRBV6-4	TRBJ2-2	16	CASSDGTSGNTGELFF
TRBV29-1	TRBJ1-2	12	CSVQTGPYGYTF
TRBV7-2	TRBJ1-2	15	CASSSRDRAYYGYTF
TRBV5-1	TRBJ2-2	16	CASSSAGVVDTGELFF
TRBV28	TRBJ2-3	14	CASSPDRASDTQYF
TRBV9	TRBJ2-3	12	CACHTGKDTQYF
TRBV28	TRBJ2-7	15	CASSLVWGQLYEQYF
TRBV29-1	TRBJ2-7	13	CSVDGQGAYEQYF
TRBV5-1	TRBJ2-7	16	CASSTGLAGDFYEQYF
TRBV29-1	TRBJ1-1	15	CSVGTGPYMNTEAFF
TRBV6-1	TRBJ2-7	15	CASNPLPTGHHEQYF
TRBV4-3	TRBJ2-7	17	CASSQGYPGTASYEQYF
TRBV7-6	TRBJ2-1	14	CASSYTGIWDEQFF
TRBV6-2/TRBV6-3	TRBJ2-2	14	CASSYSQDTGELFF
TRBV6-4	TRBJ1-1	14	CASSQTGEDTEAFF